This is a list of T cell receptor beta chains from one sample in a study of T cells in Graves' hyperthyroidism and ophthalmopathy. MiXCR, applied by TCRdb to the multiplex PCR reads, yields one record per CDR3 protein. The data show about 400,000 distinct CDR3 sequences, roughly 15% seen once. The source material was blood. These TCRs come from a man aged 18 to 30 with Graves' ophthalmopathy. The CDR3 runs from the conserved cysteine through the conserved F or W. A D gene is named only where the DNA matches it firmly. Clone size, where shown, is once, few, many, or a class for clones that have expanded.

clone_size j_call d_call v_call cdr3_length cdr3_aa cdr3_nt
many TRBJ1-5 . TRBV5-1 13 CASSPDGYQPQHF TGCGCCAGCAGCCCGGACGGGTATCAGCCCCAGCATTTT
many TRBJ2-1 . TRBV18 15 CASSPTRTSSNEQFF TGTGCCAGCTCACCGACCCGAACTAGCTCCAATGAGCAGTTCTTC
. TRBJ2-5 . TRBV5-1 14 CASSLYSLQETQYF TGCGCCAGCAGCCTCTACTCCCTACAAGAGACCCAGTACTTC
. TRBJ1-2 . TRBV6-1 15 CASSYGGGGSYGYTF TGTGCCAGCAGTTACGGGGGGGGAGGCAGCTATGGCTACACCTTC
many TRBJ2-3 . TRBV7-9 12 CASGASTDTQYF TGTGCCAGCGGAGCTAGCACAGATACGCAGTATTTT
many TRBJ1-2 . TRBV3-1 14 CASSQGGADYGYTF TGTGCCAGCAGCCAAGGGGGGGCGGACTATGGCTACACCTTC
many TRBJ2-3 . TRBV7-9 16 CASSQLRLGIADTQYF TGTGCCAGCAGCCAGCTTCGCCTGGGGATTGCAGATACGCAGTATTTT
. TRBJ2-3 TRBD1 TRBV2 14 CAGQGRTSTDTQYF TGTGCCGGACAGGGAAGGACAAGCACAGATACGCAGTATTTT
. TRBJ2-5 TRBD2 TRBV10-1 17 CARSPGTSGRAAETQYF TGCGCCCGCAGCCCCGGGACTAGCGGGAGGGCCGCGGAGACCCAGTACTTC
many TRBJ1-2 . TRBV7-9 13 CASSLGTAYGYTF TGTGCCAGCAGCTTAGGGACAGCTTATGGCTACACCTTC
. TRBJ1-1 . TRBV19 15 CASSMSGRETAEAFF TGTGCCAGTAGTATGAGCGGCAGGGAGACGGCAGAAGCTTTCTTT
many TRBJ2-5 . TRBV20-1 12 CSGERGLETQYF TGCAGTGGTGAACGGGGTTTAGAGACCCAGTACTTC
. TRBJ2-7 TRBD1 TRBV11-2 15 CASSIGEDRVYEQYF TGTGCCAGCAGCATCGGGGAAGACAGGGTGTACGAGCAGTACTTC
few TRBJ1-1 TRBD1 TRBV10-3 16 CAISELVTGLETEAFF TGTGCCATCAGTGAATTAGTGACAGGGTTGGAAACTGAAGCTTTCTTT
many TRBJ2-4 TRBD2 TRBV6-1 20 CASSTSGLAGLGLAKNIQYF TGTGCCAGCAGCACCTCGGGACTAGCGGGATTGGGGCTGGCCAAAAACATTCAGTACTTC
many TRBJ2-7 TRBD2 TRBV5-1 15 CASSLPSGRTHEQYF TGCGCCAGCAGCTTGCCTAGCGGGAGAACCCACGAGCAGTACTTC
many TRBJ1-4 TRBD1 TRBV6-1 16 CASSEGRGGRNEKLFF TGTGCCAGCAGTGAGGGCAGGGGGGGCCGCAATGAAAAACTGTTTTTT
few TRBJ2-3 . TRBV27 13 CASSFHRTDTQYF TGTGCCAGCAGTTTCCACAGAACAGATACGCAGTATTTT
. TRBJ1-6 . TRBV11-2 18 CASSLEGQGYSYNSPLHF TGTGCCAGCAGCTTAGAGGGGCAGGGGTATTCCTATAATTCACCCCTCCACTTT
few TRBJ2-3 . TRBV4-1 13 CASSQVRTDTQYF TGCGCCAGCAGCCAAGTTCGGACAGATACGCAGTATTTT
few TRBJ1-5 . TRBV29-1 14 CSVAGPGSNQPQHF TGCAGCGTGGCCGGCCCGGGAAGCAATCAGCCCCAGCATTTT
many TRBJ2-5 TRBD2 TRBV12-5 16 CASGWGGASGSVTQYF TGTGCTAGTGGCTGGGGAGGGGCTAGCGGGAGCGTGACCCAGTACTTC
many TRBJ2-3 . TRBV7-3 15 CASSLTSSSADTQYF TGTGCCAGCAGCTTAACCTCCTCTAGTGCGGATACGCAGTATTTT
many TRBJ2-3 . TRBV20-1 15 CSGQGQNPSTDTQYF TGCAGTGGGCAAGGGCAGAACCCTAGCACAGATACGCAGTATTTT
many TRBJ1-5 TRBD1 TRBV29-1 16 CSVEVHRGGSEQPQHF TGCAGCGTTGAAGTGCACAGGGGAGGGTCGGAGCAGCCCCAGCATTTT
many TRBJ2-1 . TRBV9 12 CASSVGGDEQFF TGTGCCAGCAGCGTAGGGGGGGATGAGCAGTTCTTC
many TRBJ2-1 . TRBV11-3 13 CASSPDRDNEQFF TGTGCCAGCAGCCCTGACAGAGACAATGAGCAGTTCTTC